Listed here is a single T cell receptor beta chain. This CDR3 comprises 14 residues. Trimming took 6 bases from V and 5 from J; bases not matched to a gene: 3. The germline CDR1 and CDR2 sequences are MNHEY and SVGAGI. The sample belongs to a study of cytomegalovirus exposure and HLA in healthy donors. Assay used: immunoSEQ multiplex PCR; TCRdb lists only in-frame clones, some missing. The top ten clones hold under 0.75% of a sample with more than 55,000 clones, around 94% of them seen once. The sequenced sample was PBMCs. V usage is TRBV6-5 and J usage is TRBJ2-2, with 10 bases lining up with TRBD1. This receptor was identified in a woman between 18 and 30 years old in good health and CMV-seronegative. CDR3 nucleotides: TGTGCCAGCAGGACAGGGGGCTATACCGGGGAGCTGTTTTTT. It codes for CASRTGGYTGELFF.